One and the same sample provided the 2 T cell receptor beta chains below, sequenced in a study of shared clonotypes between healthy human individuals. Produced via immunoSEQ multiplex PCR; TCRdb's table is partial and in-frame only. The data hold about 2.3 million clones, with approximately 95% observed a single time. Input material: naive CD4+ T cells from PBMCs. Specified subset: CD45RA+ positively selected. The receptor source for this set is a man younger than 30 in good health. Some clones in this sample may be carry-over from other donors' samples.

The DNA of the CDR3 is TGTGCCAGCAGTGGCAGGGAAGGGAGTGCTGGCTACACCTTC. Translation: CASSGREGSAGYTF. V is TRBV2 and J is TRBJ1-2; maybe TRBD1 (5 bases). The CDR3 has 14 amino acids. Trimming removed 4 bases from V and 7 bases from J, with 16 bases in between. Germline V gives CDR1 SNHLY, CDR2 FYNNEI.

The chain couples TRBV4-2 to TRBJ2-1; TRBD1 agrees at 9 bases. The V segment lost 5 bases and the J segment 3 bases; nucleotides outside the gene matches: 5. CDR1 is LGHNA, CDR2 YNFKEQ, per germline. This CDR3 spans 15 amino acids. The CDR3 DNA follows: TGTGCCAGCAGCGCGGACAGGGGCAGCTACAATGAGCAGTTCTTC. It translates to CASSADRGSYNEQFF.